The present TCR beta chain was sequenced within a study of cytomegalovirus exposure and HLA in healthy donors. Worth noting for this clone: Antigen: not known.

Germline V CDR1 and CDR2: MDHEN, SYDVKM. This CDR3 comprises 12 residues. The V gene lost 2 bases and the J gene lost 8 bases, with 9 bases spanning the gap. The study's findings and limits: Most CMV-associated TCR beta chains appeared HLA-restricted in a later analysis. Immune exposure data for these donors was limited to CMV serostatus.

Primers for the PCR totalled 60 Vbeta and 13 Jbeta. Clones were read by immunoSEQ multiplex PCR, and TCRdb kept only the in-frame ones, dropping some. The top ten clones hold 1.2% to 1.5% of a sample with 210,000 or so clones, about 80% of them seen once. Sequencing was done on a sample of PBMCs. The chain joins TRBV28 to TRBJ1-1; D is unclear. This clonotype was obtained from a girl aged 10 to 17 in good health and CMV-seronegative. CDR3 amino acids: CASSLTGTEAFF. The CDR3 nucleotides are TGTGCCAGCAGTTTAACGGGTACAGAAGCTTTCTTT.